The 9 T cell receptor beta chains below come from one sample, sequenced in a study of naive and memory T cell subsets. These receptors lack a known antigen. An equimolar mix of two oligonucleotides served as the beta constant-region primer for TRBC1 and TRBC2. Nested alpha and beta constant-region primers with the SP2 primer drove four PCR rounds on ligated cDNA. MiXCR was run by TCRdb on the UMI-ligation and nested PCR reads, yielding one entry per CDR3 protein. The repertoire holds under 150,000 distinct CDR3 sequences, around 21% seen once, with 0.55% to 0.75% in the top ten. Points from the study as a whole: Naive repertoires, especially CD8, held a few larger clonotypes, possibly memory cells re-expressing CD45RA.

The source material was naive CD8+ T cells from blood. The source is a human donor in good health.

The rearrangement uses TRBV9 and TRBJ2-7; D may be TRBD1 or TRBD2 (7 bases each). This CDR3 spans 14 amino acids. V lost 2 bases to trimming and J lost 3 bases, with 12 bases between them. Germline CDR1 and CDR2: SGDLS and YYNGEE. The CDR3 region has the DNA TGTGCCAGCAGCGTGTCAGGGGGGGACTACGAGCAGTACTTC. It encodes CASSVSGGDYEQYF.

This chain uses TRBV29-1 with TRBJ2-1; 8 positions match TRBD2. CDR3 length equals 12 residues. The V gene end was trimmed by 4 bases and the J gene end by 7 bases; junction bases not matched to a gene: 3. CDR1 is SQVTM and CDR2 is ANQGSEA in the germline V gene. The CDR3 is CSVVREGNEQFF. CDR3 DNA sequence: TGCAGCGTTGTTCGGGAGGGTAATGAGCAGTTCTTC.

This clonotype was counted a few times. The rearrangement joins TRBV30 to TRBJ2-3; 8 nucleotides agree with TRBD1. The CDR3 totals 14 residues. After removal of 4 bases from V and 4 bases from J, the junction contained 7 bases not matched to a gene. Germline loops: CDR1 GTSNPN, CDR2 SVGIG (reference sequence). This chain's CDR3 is CAWNSAGGPDTQYF. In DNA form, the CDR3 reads TGTGCCTGGAACTCGGCAGGGGGCCCAGATACGCAGTATTTT.

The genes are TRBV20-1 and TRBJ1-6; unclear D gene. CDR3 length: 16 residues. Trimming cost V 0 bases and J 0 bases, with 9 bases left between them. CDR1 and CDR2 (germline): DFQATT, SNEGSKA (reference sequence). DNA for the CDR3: TGCAGTGCTAGAGATCCTGCTAGCTCCTATAATTCACCCCTCCACTTT. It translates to CSARDPASSYNSPLHF.

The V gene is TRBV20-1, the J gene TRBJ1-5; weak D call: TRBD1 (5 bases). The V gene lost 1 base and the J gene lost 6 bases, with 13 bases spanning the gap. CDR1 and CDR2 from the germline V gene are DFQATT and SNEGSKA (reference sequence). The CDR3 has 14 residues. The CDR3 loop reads CSARGWGDGQPQHF. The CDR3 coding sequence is TGCAGTGCTAGAGGGTGGGGGGATGGTCAGCCCCAGCATTTT.

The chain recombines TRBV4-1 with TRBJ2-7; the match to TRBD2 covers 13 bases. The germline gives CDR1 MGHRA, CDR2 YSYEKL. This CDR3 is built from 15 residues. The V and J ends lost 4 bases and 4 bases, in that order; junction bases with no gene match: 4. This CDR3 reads CASSLRTSGSYEQYF. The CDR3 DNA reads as TGCGCCAGCAGCCTACGGACTAGCGGGAGTTACGAGCAGTACTTC.

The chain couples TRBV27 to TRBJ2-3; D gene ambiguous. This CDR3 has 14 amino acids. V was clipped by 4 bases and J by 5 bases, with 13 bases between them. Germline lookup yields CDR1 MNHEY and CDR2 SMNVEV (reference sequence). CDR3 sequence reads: CASSSSRSRDTQYF. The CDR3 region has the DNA TGTGCCAGCAGTTCTTCCAGGTCGCGAGATACGCAGTATTTT.

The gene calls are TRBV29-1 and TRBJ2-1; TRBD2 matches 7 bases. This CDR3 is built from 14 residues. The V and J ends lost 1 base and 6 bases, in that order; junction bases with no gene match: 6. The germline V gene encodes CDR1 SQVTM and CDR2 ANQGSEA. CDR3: CSVEVREVGNEQFF. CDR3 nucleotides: TGCAGCGTTGAAGTTCGGGAGGTGGGCAATGAGCAGTTCTTC.

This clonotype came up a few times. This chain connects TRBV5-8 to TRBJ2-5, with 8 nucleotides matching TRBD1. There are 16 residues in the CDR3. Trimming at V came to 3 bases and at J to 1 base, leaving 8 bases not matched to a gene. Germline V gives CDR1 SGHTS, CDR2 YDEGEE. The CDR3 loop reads CASSSTGDNLQETQYF. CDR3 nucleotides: TGTGCCAGCAGCTCGACAGGGGACAACCTCCAAGAGACCCAGTACTTC.